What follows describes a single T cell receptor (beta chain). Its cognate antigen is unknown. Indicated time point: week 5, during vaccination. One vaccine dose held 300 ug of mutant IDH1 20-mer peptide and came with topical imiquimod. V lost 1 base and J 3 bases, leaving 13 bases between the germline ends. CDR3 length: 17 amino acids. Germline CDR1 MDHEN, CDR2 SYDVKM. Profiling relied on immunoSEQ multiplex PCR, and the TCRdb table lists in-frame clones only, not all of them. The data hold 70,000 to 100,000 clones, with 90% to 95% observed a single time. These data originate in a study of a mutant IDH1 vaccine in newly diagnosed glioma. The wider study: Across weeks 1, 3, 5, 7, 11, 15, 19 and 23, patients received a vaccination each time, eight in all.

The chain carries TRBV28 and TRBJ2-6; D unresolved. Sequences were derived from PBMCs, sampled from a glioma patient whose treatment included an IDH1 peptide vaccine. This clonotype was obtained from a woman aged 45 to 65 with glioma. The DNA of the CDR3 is TGTGCCAGCAGTTTATCTACCTGGGGTGTTGGGGCCAACGTCCTGACTTTC. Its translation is CASSLSTWGVGANVLTF.